This record covers a single T cell receptor beta chain. This entry comes from a study of blood T cell repertoires in COVID-19. Study-wide context: Specimens from acute and convalescent COVID-19 originated in the United States, Italy and Spain.

Assay used: immunoSEQ multiplex PCR; TCRdb lists only in-frame clones, some missing. In the table there are 70,000 to 85,000 clones, 85% to 90% of which are singletons. The CDR3 contains 18 residues. The ends lost 0 bases at V and 3 bases at J; junction bases unmatched: 7. The V gene's germline CDR1 is MDHEN and CDR2 SYDVKM. The sequence was obtained from a woman of 80 years or more in a cohort sampled during active or convalescent COVID-19. The chain combines TRBV28 with TRBJ2-1, with TRBD1 matching over 11 bases. Material: peripheral blood. The chain's CDR3 is CASSLWGVGQGVYNEQFF. Here the CDR3 DNA reads TGTGCCAGCAGTTTATGGGGGGTGGGACAGGGGGTCTACAATGAGCAGTTCTTC.